This TCR beta chain comes out of a study of T-cell memory formation after mild COVID-19. TCRdb fed the 5' RACE reads into MiXCR, producing one record per CDR3 protein. Here the sample spans around 300,000 distinct CDR3 sequences, 7% to 10% being singletons. This clonotype has a single count. Its antigen is not identified. Study conclusions and caveats: Pre-infection memory held some responding clones, suggesting pre-existing cross-reactive T cells responded.

What was sequenced was PBMCs or a T cell subset sorted from them (not recorded which). The sequence was obtained from a man between 18 and 35 years old who had mild COVID-19 (a few samples of this study predate the infection). Cell type and time point are not known.

CDR3 region: CASSHRGEAYNEQFF. CDR3 DNA sequence: TGTGCCAGCAGCCACAGGGGGGAAGCCTACAATGAGCAGTTCTTC. The chain uses TRBV14 and TRBJ2-1; possibly TRBD1 for D (7 bases). The CDR3 spans 15 residues. Trimming removed 3 bases at V and 2 bases at J, with 11 bases between. Germline assignment: CDR1 SGHDN and CDR2 FVKESK.